This TCR beta chain is drawn from a study of blood T cell repertoires in COVID-19. Turning to the study itself: Donors in the United States, Italy and Spain gave samples during acute or convalescent COVID-19. The analysed material was cDNA or gDNA that came from T cells, B-cell-depleted T cells, or PBMCs.

The CDR3 has 17 amino acids. J gave up 2 bases and V 8 bases, and 18 bases lay outside the gene matches. The germline V gene has CDR1 MNHEY and CDR2 SMNVEV (reference sequence). Sequencing used immunoSEQ multiplex PCR; TCRdb keeps in-frame clones, though not all of them. The sample holds about 230,000 clones, 70% to 90% seen once. This clone occurred a few times. Seattle researchers signed up patients amid active infection and tracked them longitudinally. The specimen sequenced was peripheral blood. This receptor was identified in a man between 50 and 59 years old with COVID-19, enrolled during active disease. V usage is TRBV27 and J usage is TRBJ2-7; 7 bases agree with TRBD2. CDR3: CASSGFAGVHQTYEQYF. CDR3 nucleotides: TGTGCCAGCTCCGGTTTTGCGGGAGTCCACCAAACCTACGAGCAGTACTTC.